There are a few counts of the clone carrying this T cell receptor beta chain. The length of the CDR3 is 13 residues. V was shortened by 5 bases and J by 3 bases, with 10 bases between the two germline ends. Germline-derived CDR1 and CDR2 are MDHEN and SYDVKM. The sample belongs to a study of shared clonotypes between healthy human individuals. The overall study: Donors were two women and a few men aged 18 to 49.

TCRdb's copy holds only in-frame clones and misses some; the assay was immunoSEQ multiplex PCR. Seen here are millions of clones, approximately 90% observed once, and the top ten hold 0.14%. The specimen was naive CD4+ T cells sorted from blood. Subset specified: CD45RA+ positively selected. The rearrangement joins TRBV28 to TRBJ1-1, with no clear D. The TCR originated in a man aged 18 to 35 in good health. In DNA form, the CDR3 reads TGTGCCAGCAGTATCAGGTTGTACACTGAAGCTTTCTTT. Translating gives CASSIRLYTEAFF.